The clone carrying this TCR beta chain has at least ten counts. The cDNA was synthesized by means of template-switch 5'RACE, which was carried out with 10-nucleotide random UMIs. TCRdb re-analysed the 5' RACE reads in MiXCR, keeping a single row per CDR3 protein. The sample has over 60,000 distinct CDR3 sequences, 4.5% to 6.5% seen once; the top ten hold 2% to 2.5%. This sample is drawn from a study of neurological immune-mediated disorders. The unsorted libraries originated from 2 million PBMCs kept at -80 C. The clonotype originates from a woman aged 25 to 45 with multiple sclerosis. Sequencing used PBMCs.

The CDR3 sequence: CASSARGQPQHF. In DNA form, the CDR3 reads TGTGCCAGCAGTGCCAGGGGTCAGCCCCAGCATTTT. This sequence joins TRBV12-3 or TRBV12-4 and TRBJ1-5; tentatively, D is TRBD1 (6 bases). V shed 5 bases and J shed 6 bases, with 8 bases lying between them. This CDR3 region has 12 residues.